The 7 T cell receptor beta chains reported below all come from one sample, sequenced in a study of identical twins. MiXCR, run by TCRdb on the 5' RACE reads, gives a single entry per CDR3 protein. This table has roughly 690,000 distinct CDR3 sequences, 20% to 25% appearing once. The sample was also reused in another study, on T cells expressing NK-cell markers.

The sequenced sample was PBMCs. Every receptor here comes from a woman aged 18-29 years in good health.

This clonotype was detected a few times. The V and J genes are TRBV19 and TRBJ2-7; a possible D gene is TRBD1 (5 bases). CDR1 and CDR2 from the germline V gene are LNHDA and SQIVND (reference sequence). V was shortened by 5 bases and J by 3 bases, with 14 bases between the two germline ends. The CDR3 is 14 residues long. The CDR3 coding sequence is TGTGCCAGTAGTTTTGGGGCAGGTATCTACGAGCAGTACTTC. It specifies CASSFGAGIYEQYF.

The chain uses TRBV19 and TRBJ2-5; TRBD2 might be the D (7 bases). There are 14 residues in the CDR3. The germline V gene encodes CDR1 LNHDA and CDR2 SQIVND (reference sequence). V lost 6 bases and J lost 4, with 15 bases in between. CDR3 nucleotides: TGTGCCAGTAGAGGGGGGGGCTCTGGAGAGACCCAGTACTTC. Its translation: CASRGGGSGETQYF.

The genes are TRBV20-1 and TRBJ2-3; D is undetermined. The V end was cut by 0 bases, the J end by 6 bases, with 10 bases between. The CDR3 extends over 13 amino acids. Looked up from germline, CDR1 is DFQATT and CDR2 is SNEGSKA (reference sequence). CDR3 coding DNA: TGCAGTGCTAGAGATCCGGTCATTGATACGCAGTATTTT. Translating it yields CSARDPVIDTQYF.

This clonotype was observed a few times. V usage is TRBV21-1 and J usage is TRBJ2-1; the table's TRBD1 call for D was not verified on the DNA. TRBV21-1 is flagged as a pseudogene. This CDR3 comprises 15 residues. DNA for the CDR3: TGTGCCAGCAGCAAGCTTACGCGGGACCCTAGAAAGGTTTGCTTC. It is translated as CASSKLTRDPRKVCF.

This chain uses TRBV6-6 with TRBJ2-7; D uncertain. V lost 7 bases, J lost 1 base, and 5 bases lay in between. Per germline, CDR1 MNHNY and CDR2 SVGAGI (reference sequence). The CDR3 is 11 residues long. The chain's CDR3 is CASMRSYEQYF. The CDR3 bases are TGTGCCAGCATGCGATCCTACGAGCAGTACTTC.

This clonotype was detected a few times. The chain is built from TRBV12-3 or TRBV12-4 and TRBJ2-7; 13 nucleotides match TRBD2. The CDR3 contains 17 residues. V dropped 5 bases and J dropped 0; count of bases not matched to a gene: 7. The CDR3: CASSPGTSGDSSYEQYF. Written as DNA, the CDR3 is TGTGCCAGCAGTCCCGGGACTAGCGGGGACAGCTCCTACGAGCAGTACTTC.

The chain has TRBV5-1 and TRBJ2-7, with D perhaps assigned TRBD1 or TRBD2 (5 bases each). Per germline, CDR1 SGHRS and CDR2 YFSETQ. Trimming left V 0 bases short and J 1 base short, with 11 bases between. CDR3 length: 15 amino acids. Here the CDR3 reads CASSLGRERSYEQYF. DNA of the CDR3: TGCGCCAGCAGCTTGGGCAGGGAGAGGTCCTACGAGCAGTACTTC.